Below, 30 T cell receptor beta chains from the same sample are listed, as sequenced in a study of blood T cell repertoires in COVID-19. The data were produced by immunoSEQ multiplex PCR, yet TCRdb's version contains in-frame clones alone and is incomplete. The sample contains tens of thousands of clones, roughly nine tenths of which appear only once. The sequenced material came from peripheral blood. The receptors were sampled from a man in his sixties with active or convalescent COVID-19.

The chain has TRBV7-3 and TRBJ2-1; 10 nucleotides align to TRBD2. With 1 base clipped from V and 6 bases from J, the junction kept 3 bases outside the gene matches. Germline V gene lookup returns CDR1 SGHTA and CDR2 FQGTGA. CDR3 size: 15 residues. This CDR3 is CASSLMASGSNEQFF. The DNA of the CDR3 is TGTGCCAGCAGCTTAATGGCTAGCGGGAGCAATGAGCAGTTCTTC. The whole variable domain, remainder taken from reference TRBV7-3 and TRBJ2-1, is GAGVSQTPSNKVTEKGKYVELRCDPISGHTALYWYRQSLGQGPEFLIYFQGTGAADDSGLPNDRFFAVRPEGSVSTLKIQRTERGDSAVYLCASSLMASGSNEQFFGPGTRLTVL.

This rearrangement joins TRBV5-1 to TRBJ2-7; 11 nucleotides line up with TRBD2. The CDR3 sequence is 19 residues long. V lost 3 bases to trimming and J lost 7 bases; unmatched junction nucleotides: 21. Germline CDR1 and CDR2: SGHRS and YFSETQ. CDR3 DNA sequence: TGCGCCAGCAGCTCAAATAGGCTTGATAGCGGGGGGGCATCAGGGGAGCAGTACTTC. This codes for CASSSNRLDSGGASGEQYF.

V gene TRBV28 combines with J gene TRBJ1-6; 8 nucleotides align to TRBD1. The CDR3 is 13 residues long. Germline trimming cut 10 bases from V and 9 bases from J; bases unmatched to any gene: 8. Germline CDR1 and CDR2: MDHEN and SYDVKM. In DNA, the CDR3 is TGTGCCACCCTCAGGGGGCTAAGTTCACCCCTCCACTTT. Protein: CATLRGLSSPLHF.

This chain joins TRBV27 and TRBJ2-6; 7 nucleotides agree with TRBD1. CDR1 is MNHEY and CDR2 is SMNVEV in the germline V gene (reference sequence). The CDR3 consists of 16 residues. J gave up 1 base and V 4 bases, and 4 bases lay outside the gene matches. The CDR3 spells CASSSATGSGANVLTF. CDR3 nucleotide sequence: TGTGCCAGCAGTTCCGCGACAGGGTCTGGGGCCAACGTCCTGACTTTC.

The rearrangement joins TRBV5-1 to TRBJ2-5, with 8 bases fitting TRBD2. There are 14 residues in the CDR3. With V trimmed by 2 bases and J by 5 bases, 5 bases remained unmatched. Per the germline V gene, CDR1 is SGHRS and CDR2 is YFSETQ. Written as DNA, the CDR3 is TGCGCCAGCAGCTTTGCGGGGGGTGAGGAGACCCAGTACTTC. It translates to CASSFAGGEETQYF.

This clone was recorded a few times. The CDR3 DNA follows: TGTGCCAGTGTAGGGACGGGAGGTCACGGCAATCAGCCCCAGCATTTT. It translates to CASVGTGGHGNQPQHF. The gene calls are TRBV7-6 and TRBJ1-5; possibly TRBD1 for D (5 bases). The CDR3 loop spans 16 amino acids. V dropped 9 bases and J dropped 2 bases, with 20 bases sitting between them. Germline assignment: CDR1 SGHVS and CDR2 FNYEAQ.

This rearrangement joins TRBV28 to TRBJ1-1; unclear D gene. Germline CDR1 MDHEN, CDR2 SYDVKM. This CDR3 is built from 14 residues. V shed 7 bases and J shed 1 base, with 13 bases lying between them. The CDR3 spells CASNSPGGNTEAFF. The CDR3 nucleotides are TGTGCCAGCAACTCCCCGGGTGGGAACACTGAAGCTTTCTTT.

This chain connects TRBV3-1 (or the pseudogene TRBV3-2) to TRBJ2-2; D is undetermined. Germline lookup yields CDR1 LGHDT and CDR2 YNNKEL (reference sequence). Trimming cost V 1 base and J 4 bases, with 4 bases left between them. The CDR3 length is 13 residues. The CDR3 coding sequence is TGTGCCAGCAGCCAAGCCGTCACCGGGGAGCTGTTTTTT. It codes for CASSQAVTGELFF.

This clone has just one count. The chain uses TRBV3-1 (or the pseudogene TRBV3-2) and TRBJ2-7, with a possible D match to TRBD1 (7 bases). The CDR3 covers 13 residues. Trimming stripped 6 bases from V and 3 bases from J, with 12 bases between. The germline gives CDR1 LGHDT, CDR2 YNNKEL (reference sequence). CDR3 nucleotides: TGTGCCAGCAGGGCGGGACAGATCTACGAGCAGTACTTC. As protein: CASRAGQIYEQYF.

V and J are TRBV7-6 and TRBJ1-5; no clear D. CDR3 length: 13 residues. Trimming left V 5 bases short and J 6 bases short, with 11 bases between. From germline, CDR1 is SGHVS and CDR2 FNYEAQ. CDR3 in DNA: TGTGCCAGCAGCGTCTCCCAGATTCAGCCCCAGCATTTT. This codes for CASSVSQIQPQHF.

J is TRBJ1-5 and V is TRBV19; D call uncertain. The CDR3 totals 14 residues. V was pared by 5 bases and J by 2 bases, with 10 bases between. Germline V gives CDR1 LNHDA, CDR2 SQIVND (reference sequence). This CDR3 reads CASSSGWGNQPQHF. In DNA, the CDR3 is TGTGCCAGTAGTTCCGGGTGGGGCAATCAGCCCCAGCATTTT.

The CDR3 sequence: CASSPLGPNLGEAFF. The CDR3 nucleotides read TGCGCCAGCAGTCCCCTGGGGCCCAATCTTGGTGAAGCTTTCTTT. J is TRBJ1-1 and V is TRBV10-2; D may be TRBD1 (5 bases). CDR1 and CDR2 from the germline V gene are WSHSY and SAAADI. The V and J ends lost 5 bases and 7 bases respectively, with 20 bases between them. This CDR3 contains 15 residues.

The chain uses TRBV7-9 and TRBJ2-3; 7 bases map to TRBD2. The CDR3 length is 14 residues. V was pared by 5 bases and J by 2 bases, with 4 bases of the junction left unmatched. The germline CDR1 and CDR2 sequences are SEHNR and FQNEAQ (reference sequence). CDR3 in DNA: TGTGCCAGCAGCGGGGAGGGGTCCACAGATACGCAGTATTTT. This translates into CASSGEGSTDTQYF.

The chain carries TRBV6-5 and TRBJ2-1; the match to TRBD2 covers 8 bases. CDR3 size: 14 residues. CDR1 and CDR2 from the germline V gene are MNHEY and SVGAGI. Germline trimming cut 5 bases from V and 7 bases from J; bases unmatched to any gene: 7. The CDR3 coding sequence is TGTGCCAGCAGTAGACCGGGACTAGTTAATGAGCAGTTCTTC. Translating it yields CASSRPGLVNEQFF.

Comment on this clone: At one of its ends the junction is not consistent with the germline gene, which may arise from a read error. V and J are TRBV19 and TRBJ2-1; tentative D call: TRBD1 (6 bases). Germline V gene data show CDR1 as LNHDA and CDR2 as SQIVND (reference sequence). The CDR3 loop spans 14 amino acids. The CDR3: CASSIGWTAYPSVF. CDR3 DNA: TGTGCCAGTAGTATAGGGTGGACAGCCTACCCTTCGGTCTTC. Filled out from reference TRBV19 and TRBJ2-1, the complete variable domain reads DGGITQSPKYLFRKEGQNVTLSCEQNLNHDAMYWYRQDPGQGLRLIYYSQIVNDFQKGDIAEGYSVSREKKESFPLTVTSAQKNPTAFYLCASSIGWTAYPSVFGPGTRLTVL.

This rearrangement joins TRBV18 to TRBJ1-1, with 7 bases fitting TRBD1. The V and J ends lost 4 bases and 5 bases, in that order; junction bases with no gene match: 10. This CDR3 has 15 residues. Germline-derived CDR1 and CDR2 are KGHSH and LQKENI. The chain's CDR3 is CASSRYRQGGTEAFF. The CDR3 region has the DNA TGTGCCAGCTCACGGTACCGACAGGGAGGTACTGAAGCTTTCTTT. Full variable domain (rest looked up from reference TRBV18 and TRBJ1-1): NAGVMQNPRHLVRRRGQEARLRCSPMKGHSHVYWYRQLPEEGLKFMVYLQKENIIDESGMPKERFSAEFPKEGPSILRIQQVVRGDSAAYFCASSRYRQGGTEAFFGQGTRLTVV.

The chain is built from TRBV5-1 and TRBJ2-2; possible D gene TRBD1, 6 bases. The germline gives CDR1 SGHRS, CDR2 YFSETQ. CDR3 length: 17 amino acids. The V end lost 4 bases, the J end lost 0 bases, and 16 bases lay between the germline ends. The CDR3 bases are TGCGCCAGCAGCAAGGGGGTTGAATATTCGAACACCGGGGAGCTGTTTTTT. Protein: CASSKGVEYSNTGELFF.

This chain links TRBV4-1 with TRBJ1-1; D gene uncertain. The CDR3 covers 14 residues. Germline V gene data show CDR1 as MGHRA and CDR2 as YSYEKL. Trimming removed 0 bases from V and 5 bases from J, with 10 bases in between. DNA of the CDR3: TGCGCCAGCAGCCAAGATCTGAGGTATACTGAAGCTTTCTTT. Translation gives CASSQDLRYTEAFF.

This clone occurred once. As DNA, the CDR3 is TGTGCCAGCAGGAGTTCGACAAGCTCCTACGAGCAGTACTTC. Encoded protein: CASRSSTSSYEQYF. The chain links TRBV6-5 to TRBJ2-7; no firm D call. CDR3 length: 14 amino acids. V was trimmed by 6 bases and J by 0 bases, leaving 12 bases between them. Germline values: CDR1 MNHEY, CDR2 SVGAGI.

The rearrangement links TRBV6-5 to TRBJ1-6; 7 bases are a match to TRBD1. This CDR3 region has 14 residues. The trim removed 4 bases at V and 6 bases at J, leaving 3 bases unmatched. Germline V gives CDR1 MNHEY, CDR2 SVGAGI. The CDR3 region has the DNA TGTGCCAGCAGTTGGGGGACAGCTAATTCACCCCTCCACTTT. This sequence encodes CASSWGTANSPLHF.

The rearrangement joins TRBV5-1 to TRBJ2-7; 10 bases fit TRBD2. The CDR3 has 15 amino acids. Germline V CDR1 and CDR2: SGHRS, YFSETQ. J was trimmed by 3 bases and V by 5 bases; bases with no gene match: 8. The CDR3 loop reads CASRLELAGLYEQYF. CDR3 coding DNA: TGCGCCAGCAGACTAGAACTAGCGGGACTCTACGAGCAGTACTTC.

The rearrangement joins TRBV19 to TRBJ2-7, with 8 bases lining up with TRBD1. Germline V gene data show CDR1 as LNHDA and CDR2 as SQIVND (reference sequence). V lost 5 bases, J lost 5 bases, and 8 bases stayed unmatched. This CDR3 region has 14 residues. The chain's CDR3 is CASSSRTGNNEQYF. The CDR3 nucleotides are TGTGCCAGTAGTTCACGGACAGGGAATAACGAGCAGTACTTC.

V gene TRBV2 combines with J gene TRBJ1-1; D gene unclear. Trimming took 6 bases from V and 0 from J, leaving 8 bases between them. The length of the CDR3 is 13 residues. Germline lookup yields CDR1 SNHLY and CDR2 FYNNEI. CDR3 coding DNA: TGTGCCAGCAGACTGACATTGAACACTGAAGCTTTCTTT. Its translation: CASRLTLNTEAFF. Filled out from reference TRBV2 and TRBJ1-1, the complete variable domain reads EPEVTQTPSHQVTQMGQEVILRCVPISNHLYFYWYRQILGQKVEFLVSFYNNEISEKSEIFDDQFSVERPDGSNFTLKIRSTKLEDSAMYFCASRLTLNTEAFFGQGTRLTVV.

This clone occurred a few times. The V gene is TRBV25-1, the J gene TRBJ2-2, with TRBD1 matching over 8 bases. This CDR3 has 15 amino acids. With V trimmed by 4 bases and J by 2 bases, 3 bases remained unmatched. The germline CDR1 and CDR2 sequences are MGHDK and SYGVNS. The DNA of the CDR3 is TGTGCCAGCAGTGTGCAGGGGGCTAACACCGGGGAGCTGTTTTTT. Translating gives CASSVQGANTGELFF. Full variable domain (rest looked up from reference TRBV25-1 and TRBJ2-2): EADIYQTPRYLVIGTGKKITLECSQTMGHDKMYWYQQDPGMELHLIHYSYGVNSTEKGDLSSESTVSRIRTEHFPLTLESARPSHTSQYLCASSVQGANTGELFFGEGSRLTVL.

The chain recombines TRBV11-3 with TRBJ1-6; D is ambiguous. CDR3 size: 13 residues. CDR1 is SGHNT and CDR2 is YENEEA in the germline V gene. The V end lost 2 bases, the J end lost 10 bases, and 9 bases lay between the germline ends. CDR3 region: CASSLYQESPLHF. The CDR3 region has the DNA TGTGCCAGCAGCTTATATCAGGAATCACCCCTCCACTTT.

The chain joins TRBV6-2 or TRBV6-3 to TRBJ2-7; 11 bases are a match to TRBD2. V gave up 7 bases and J gave up 3 bases; unmatched junction bases: 5. Germline-derived CDR1 and CDR2 are MNHEY and SVGEGT. The CDR3 is made up of 14 amino acids. The CDR3 bases are TGTGCCAGCACCCCGGGACTAGCGGTCTACGAGCAGTACTTC. This sequence encodes CASTPGLAVYEQYF.

Concerning this clone: Other nucleotide sequences in the sample specify the same CDR3. The chain is built from TRBV5-1 and TRBJ2-5; 7 bases line up with TRBD1. The CDR3 is made up of 14 amino acids. Germline assignment: CDR1 SGHRS and CDR2 YFSETQ. V lost 2 bases, J lost 5 bases, and 6 bases stayed unmatched. Here the CDR3 reads CASSLDRVGETQYF. CDR3 nucleotide sequence: TGCGCCAGCAGCTTAGACAGGGTTGGGGAGACCCAGTACTTC.

This chain's CDR3 is CASSPSPGSYEQYF. The CDR3 DNA follows: TGTGCCAGCTCCCCTAGTCCTGGGTCCTACGAGCAGTACTTC. The V call is TRBV2, the J call TRBJ2-7; D remains unclear. The CDR3 spans 14 residues. V dropped 8 bases and J dropped 1 base, with 15 bases sitting between them. Germline V gives CDR1 SNHLY, CDR2 FYNNEI.

This chain connects TRBV7-9 to TRBJ1-5; D is uncertain. The V and J ends lost 1 base and 7 bases respectively, with 8 bases between them. Per germline, CDR1 SEHNR and CDR2 FQNEAQ (reference sequence). The CDR3 loop spans 13 amino acids. DNA of the CDR3: TGTGCCAGCAGCTTAGTGGGAGAGCAGCCCCAGCATTTT. Encoded protein: CASSLVGEQPQHF. Together with reference TRBV7-9 and TRBJ1-5, the CDR3 gives the full variable domain: DTGVSQNPRHKITKRGQNVTFRCDPISEHNRLYWYRQTLGQGPEFLTYFQNEAQLEKSRLLSDRFSAERPKGSFSTLEIQRTEQGDSAMYLCASSLVGEQPQHFGDGTRLSIL.

V usage is TRBV9 and J usage is TRBJ1-3, with D possibly matching TRBD1 (5 bases). The CDR3 has 17 residues. V was pared by 4 bases and J by 3 bases, with 20 bases between. The germline CDR1 and CDR2 sequences are SGDLS and YYNGEE. CDR3 in DNA: TGTGCCAGCAGCCATAATGACAGTCCCTATTTTGGAAACACCATATATTTT. This gives the protein CASSHNDSPYFGNTIYF.